These 23 T cell receptor beta chains share one sample of origin, sequenced in a study of identical twins. TCRdb used MiXCR to reprocess the 5' RACE reads, holding one entry per CDR3 protein. Of around 550,000 distinct CDR3 sequences detected, roughly 15% appear once; the ten largest clones hold about 0.47%. These data were also reused for a study on yellow fever vaccine responses in identical twins.

Sequencing was carried out using CD4+ T cells sorted from blood. The receptors stem from a young woman in good health.

This clonotype was seen only once. The rearrangement links TRBV6-1 to TRBJ2-7, with D perhaps assigned TRBD1 or TRBD2 (6 bases each). Trimming left V 7 bases short and J 2 bases short, with 12 bases between. The CDR3 runs to 13 residues. CDR1 is MNHNS, CDR2 SASEGT, per germline. In DNA, the CDR3 is TGTGCCAGCAAGGGGGGACGCCCCTACGAGCAGTACGTC. This sequence encodes CASKGGRPYEQYV.

This clonotype was counted a few times. The V call is TRBV5-1, the J call TRBJ1-2; D gene unclear. V was clipped by 0 bases and J by 7 bases, with 16 bases between them. The V gene's germline CDR1 is SGHRS and CDR2 YFSETQ. This CDR3 has 15 amino acids. The CDR3 region is CASSLGLSDQGGYTF. The DNA of the CDR3 is TGCGCCAGCAGCTTGGGCCTTTCCGACCAAGGTGGCTACACCTTC.

The rearrangement links TRBV28 to TRBJ2-5, with D perhaps matching TRBD1 or TRBD2 (5 bases each). Trimming shortened V by 5 bases and J by 5 bases, and 15 bases separated the two germline ends. This CDR3 is built from 14 residues. Germline CDR1 reads MDHEN; CDR2 reads SYDVKM. The CDR3 reads CASSPGAAVETQYF. The CDR3 bases are TGTGCCAGCAGTCCCGGGGCAGCAGTGGAGACCCAGTACTTC.

This clonotype has a handful of counts. This rearrangement joins TRBV7-9 to TRBJ1-1, with 9 positions matching TRBD1. There are 16 residues in the CDR3. From germline, CDR1 is SEHNR and CDR2 FQNEAQ (reference sequence). J gave up 4 bases and V 2 bases, and 8 bases lay outside the gene matches. The CDR3 region is CASSLSMGTGFTEAFF. CDR3 DNA sequence: TGTGCCAGCAGCTTATCTATGGGGACAGGGTTCACTGAAGCTTTCTTT.

The chain couples TRBV7-3 to TRBJ2-7; 7 positions agree with TRBD1. There are 15 residues in the CDR3. Per germline, CDR1 SGHTA and CDR2 FQGTGA. V shed 3 bases, J shed 2 bases, and the junction held 7 bases outside the gene matches. The CDR3 protein is CASSFKTGSTYEQYF. The CDR3 DNA follows: TGTGCCAGCAGCTTTAAGACAGGGTCCACCTACGAGCAGTACTTC.

The sample holds many counts of this clonotype. V is TRBV12-3 or TRBV12-4 and J is TRBJ1-2; the D is unclear. The CDR3 spans 12 residues. V was cut by 6 bases and J by 3 bases, with 8 bases left in between. The CDR3 here is CASRVGDYGYTF. In DNA form, the CDR3 reads TGTGCCAGCAGAGTTGGTGACTATGGCTACACCTTC.

As regards this clonotype: Mismatch with germline at one junction end may stem from a read error. The V gene is TRBV25-1, the J gene TRBJ2-4, with D possibly being TRBD1 or TRBD2 (5 bases each). The CDR3 length is 14 residues. Germline CDR1 and CDR2: MGHDK and SYGVNS. The CDR3 is CASREYGGKNIQYF. The CDR3, as DNA: TGTGCCAGCAGGGAATATGGGGGAAAAAACATTCAGTACTTC.

This sequence joins TRBV5-1 and TRBJ1-2; D call uncertain. The CDR3 extends over 14 amino acids. V shed 0 bases and J shed 6 bases, with 12 bases lying between them. Germline V gene sequence: CDR1 SGHRS, CDR2 YFSETQ. The DNA of the CDR3 is TGCGCCAGCAGCTTGGGGACCGGAGGGAATGGCTACACCTTC. Its protein is CASSLGTGGNGYTF.

This clonotype was seen a few times. The rearrangement links TRBV10-3 to TRBJ2-7; 7 bases line up with TRBD2. Losses at the gene ends were 6 bases for V and 5 bases for J; bases not matched to a gene: 7. The CDR3 is 13 residues long. CDR1 ENHRY and CDR2 SYGVKD come from the germline V gene. The CDR3 region is CAISLGGVDEQYF. The CDR3 bases are TGTGCCATCAGCCTGGGGGGGGTGGACGAGCAGTACTTC.

This clonotype was detected a few times. The rearrangement joins TRBV5-6 to TRBJ1-2, with 8 bases fitting TRBD1. The V gene end was trimmed by 2 bases and the J gene end by 5 bases; junction bases not matched to a gene: 8. CDR3 size: 15 residues. The V gene's germline CDR1 is SGHDT and CDR2 YYEEEE. As DNA, the CDR3 is TGTGCCAGCAGCTTTTATTCAGGGGGCGATTATGGCTACACCTTC. Translation gives CASSFYSGGDYGYTF.

This chain uses TRBV29-1 with TRBJ1-2, with D perhaps matching TRBD1 (6 bases). Germline assignment: CDR1 SQVTM and CDR2 ANQGSEA. The V gene lost 2 bases and the J gene lost 4 bases, with 14 bases spanning the gap. The CDR3 has 14 residues. The CDR3, as DNA: TGCAGCGTTGAATTACAGGGATCCCCCTATGGCTACACCTTC. This translates into CSVELQGSPYGYTF.

The rearrangement joins TRBV10-3 to TRBJ1-2, with 8 bases lining up with TRBD1. Germline V gives CDR1 ENHRY, CDR2 SYGVKD. The CDR3 contains 15 residues. The trim removed 2 bases at V and 2 bases at J, leaving 4 bases unmatched. The CDR3 protein is CAISEKGQENYGYTF. In DNA form, the CDR3 reads TGTGCCATCAGTGAGAAGGGACAGGAGAACTATGGCTACACCTTC.

This sequence joins TRBV20-1 and TRBJ2-1; the match to TRBD2 covers 7 bases. The V gene end was trimmed by 6 bases and the J gene end by 0 bases; junction bases not matched to a gene: 5. CDR1 and CDR2 (germline): DFQATT, SNEGSKA (reference sequence). The CDR3 is made up of 14 amino acids. The CDR3 spells CSAVSGSSYNEQFF. CDR3 DNA: TGCAGTGCCGTTAGCGGGTCCTCCTACAATGAGCAGTTCTTC.

Here the CDR3 DNA reads TGCGCCAGCAGCACAGGACAGGGCAGGGATACGCAGTATTTT. As protein: CASSTGQGRDTQYF. The chain has TRBV5-1 and TRBJ2-3, with 8 bases aligning to TRBD1. There are 14 residues in the CDR3. From germline, CDR1 is SGHRS and CDR2 YFSETQ. The V gene end was trimmed by 4 bases and the J gene end by 6 bases; junction bases not matched to a gene: 7.

The chain couples TRBV6-5 to TRBJ2-7; 10 nucleotides align to TRBD1. CDR1 is MNHEY, CDR2 SVGAGI, per germline. With 4 bases clipped from V and 7 bases from J, the junction kept 16 bases outside the gene matches. CDR3 size: 17 residues. The DNA for the CDR3 is TGTGCCAGCAGTTTGAACCCGGGACAGGGGACGAGCGGGGAGCAGTACTTC. This gives the protein CASSLNPGQGTSGEQYF.

Only a few counts were recorded for this clonotype. The rearrangement uses TRBV20-1 and TRBJ1-5, with a possible D match to TRBD1 (5 bases). The CDR3 runs 15 residues. V was pared by 6 bases and J by 0 bases, with 15 bases between. Germline assignment: CDR1 DFQATT and CDR2 SNEGSKA (reference sequence). CDR3 sequence (DNA): TGCAGTGCGACCGGGGCAGCGTATAGCAATCAGCCCCAGCATTTT. It translates to CSATGAAYSNQPQHF.

The chain couples TRBV5-1 to TRBJ1-2; 8 nucleotides line up with TRBD1. With V trimmed by 0 bases and J by 4 bases, 8 bases remained unmatched. CDR3 length equals 16 residues. The germline gives CDR1 SGHRS, CDR2 YFSETQ. CDR3 in amino acids: CASSLDFGQGFYGYTF. DNA of the CDR3: TGCGCCAGCAGCTTGGATTTCGGACAGGGTTTCTATGGCTACACCTTC. The full variable domain, completed using reference TRBV5-1 and TRBJ1-2, is KAGVTQTPRYLIKTRGQQVTLSCSPISGHRSVSWYQQTPGQGLQFLFEYFSETQRNKGNFPGRFSGRQFSNSRSEMNVSTLELGDSALYLCASSLDFGQGFYGYTFGSGTRLTVV.

The table lists this clonotype with many counts. The V gene is TRBV6-6, the J gene TRBJ1-2; TRBD1 might be the D (6 bases). Germline V gene sequence: CDR1 MNHNY, CDR2 SVGAGI (reference sequence). The length of the CDR3 is 13 residues. V lost 2 bases, J lost 5 bases, and 9 bases lay in between. CDR3 nucleotide sequence: TGTGCCAGCAGTTACGGACAGTTGTATGGCTACACCTTC. It yields the protein CASSYGQLYGYTF.

The genes are TRBV6-1 and TRBJ2-6, with D hard to call. The CDR3 covers 16 residues. Germline V gene sequence: CDR1 MNHNS, CDR2 SASEGT. Trimming shortened V by 6 bases and J by 0 bases, and 12 bases separated the two germline ends. CDR3 in DNA: TGTGCCAGCAGCCGCCGAGATTACTCTGGGGCCAACGTCCTGACTTTC. Its translation: CASSRRDYSGANVLTF.

This clonotype has ten or more counts. The rearrangement joins TRBV12-3 or TRBV12-4 to TRBJ1-5; 8 bases match TRBD1. The CDR3 contains 14 residues. Unmatched junction bases numbered 4, after V lost 6 bases and J lost 3 bases. The CDR3 loop is CASRKQGDNQPQHF. The DNA of the CDR3 is TGTGCCAGCAGGAAACAGGGGGACAATCAGCCCCAGCATTTT.

Only a few counts were recorded for this clonotype. The V gene is TRBV2, the J gene TRBJ2-5; D possibly corresponds to TRBD1 (6 bases). Germline-derived CDR1 and CDR2 are SNHLY and FYNNEI. The ends were cut back, 1 base at V and 5 bases at J, with 11 bases in the middle. The CDR3 has 14 amino acids. The chain's CDR3 is CASSEDRVGETQYF. The CDR3 DNA follows: TGTGCCAGCAGTGAAGACAGGGTTGGGGAGACCCAGTACTTC.

This clonotype was observed a few times. The chain combines TRBV5-1 with TRBJ1-3; D is perhaps TRBD1 (6 bases). V was shortened by 0 bases and J by 0 bases, with 13 bases between the two germline ends. Germline CDR1 is SGHRS and CDR2 is YFSETQ. CDR3 size: 17 residues. The CDR3 spells CASSLVGQLDSGNTIYF. Written as DNA, the CDR3 is TGCGCCAGCAGCTTGGTTGGACAGTTGGACTCTGGAAACACCATATATTTT.

Only a few counts were recorded for this clonotype. The V and J genes are TRBV18 and TRBJ2-7; TRBD2 might be the D (7 bases). V shed 1 base and J shed 2 bases, with 9 bases lying between them. This CDR3 is built from 14 residues. Germline V gene data show CDR1 as KGHSH and CDR2 as LQKENI. The CDR3 here is CASSPRRGPYEQYF. The DNA of the CDR3 is TGTGCCAGCTCACCACGGCGGGGGCCCTACGAGCAGTACTTC.